The 8 T cell receptor beta chains below were found in one sample sequenced in a study of T cells in Graves' hyperthyroidism and ophthalmopathy. Researchers amplified the TCR beta CDR3 regions from RNA transcripts. A first-round RT-PCR of the TCR CDR3 used the HTBI primer set. In TCRdb, the multiplex PCR reads were re-called with MiXCR into one record per CDR3 protein. The sample holds 700,000 or so distinct CDR3 sequences, over 15% seen once. Sequenced input: blood. The receptors were gathered from a man younger than 30 with Graves' hyperthyroidism.

A word on this clonotype: A much more abundant neighbour one base away suggests this may be a read error. V gene TRBV5-5 combines with J gene TRBJ2-3, with D perhaps matching TRBD1 (5 bases). The germline gives CDR1 SGHKS, CDR2 YYEKEE (reference sequence). Trimming left V 8 bases short and J 4 bases short, with 14 bases between. The CDR3 is 13 amino acids. DNA for the CDR3: TGTGCCAGTACTCAAGGGGTCGCAGATACGCAGTATTTT. Translation gives CASTQGVADTQYF. Using reference TRBV5-5 and TRBJ2-3 for the parts outside the CDR3, the full variable domain is DAGVTQSPTHLIKTRGQQVTLRCSPISGHKSVSWYQQVLGQGPQFIFQYYEKEERGRGNFPDRFSARQFPNYSSELNVNALLLGDSALYLCASTQGVADTQYFGPGTRLTVL.

The gene calls are TRBV6-2 or TRBV6-3 and TRBJ2-1; D gene uncertain. Germline CDR1 reads MNHEY; CDR2 reads SVGEGT. Between the trimmed V and J ends, which lost 2 bases and 6 bases, there was a span of 11 bases. The CDR3 spans 14 residues. The CDR3 region is CASSYGSLINEQFF. The CDR3 nucleotides are TGTGCCAGCAGTTACGGGTCCTTGATCAATGAGCAGTTCTTC.

Many counts were recorded for this clonotype. The V call is TRBV12-3 or TRBV12-4, the J call TRBJ2-1; TRBD2 agrees at 7 bases. The CDR3 length is 16 residues. V was pared by 1 base and J by 4 bases, with 7 bases of the junction left unmatched. CDR3 coding DNA: TGTGCCAGCAGTTTAGACGGGACTATTGGTTACAATGAGCAGTTCTTC. This codes for CASSLDGTIGYNEQFF.

This clonotype showed up just a few times. The chain has TRBV2 and TRBJ1-1; D unresolved. Germline CDR1 is SNHLY and CDR2 is FYNNEI. This CDR3 is built from 14 residues. The germline V and J ends were trimmed by 0 bases and 1 base, with 6 bases remaining between them. Here the CDR3 reads CASSEAYANTEAFF. The CDR3 DNA reads TGTGCCAGCAGTGAAGCGTACGCGAACACTGAAGCTTTCTTT.

The chain uses TRBV27 and TRBJ2-7; 8 nucleotides agree with TRBD2. The CDR3 loop spans 15 amino acids. Germline loops: CDR1 MNHEY, CDR2 SMNVEV (reference sequence). V shed 5 bases, J shed 0 bases, and the junction held 6 bases outside the gene matches. Written as DNA, the CDR3 is TGTGCCAGCAGTCGGGAGGGCGGGAGCTCCTACGAGCAGTACTTC. Residues: CASSREGGSSYEQYF.

The chain employs TRBV4-1 and TRBJ2-1, with a possible D match to TRBD2 (5 bases). Germline V gene sequence: CDR1 MGHRA, CDR2 YSYEKL. The V end lost 0 bases, the J end lost 3 bases, and 9 bases lay between the germline ends. The CDR3 is 15 residues long. This CDR3 reads CASSQEGAGYNEQFF. The CDR3 nucleotides read TGCGCCAGCAGCCAAGAGGGAGCTGGCTACAATGAGCAGTTCTTC.

V is TRBV7-2 and J is TRBJ1-2; no definite D call. The germline CDR1 and CDR2 sequences are SGHTA and FQGNSA. Trimming stripped 6 bases from V and 4 bases from J, with 12 bases between. The CDR3 has 13 residues. CDR3: CASSKGLSYGYTF. The CDR3 bases are TGTGCCAGCAGTAAAGGGTTGAGCTATGGCTACACCTTC.

The chain has TRBV6-1 and TRBJ2-7; D is perhaps TRBD1 or TRBD2 (7 bases each). Trimming removed 3 bases from V and 7 bases from J, with 16 bases in between. The germline gives CDR1 MNHNS, CDR2 SASEGT. This CDR3 is 14 amino acids long. The CDR3 sequence: CASSETNRGGEQYF. CDR3 bases: TGTGCCAGCAGTGAGACGAACAGGGGAGGGGAGCAGTACTTC.